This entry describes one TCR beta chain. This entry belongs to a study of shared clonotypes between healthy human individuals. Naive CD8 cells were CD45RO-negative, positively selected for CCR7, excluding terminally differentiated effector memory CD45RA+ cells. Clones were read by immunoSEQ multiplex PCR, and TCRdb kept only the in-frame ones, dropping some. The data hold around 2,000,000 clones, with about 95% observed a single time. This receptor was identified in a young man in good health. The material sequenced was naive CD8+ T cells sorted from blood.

The DNA of the CDR3 is TGTGCCAGCAGCTTAGGCCCGTCCGGGCCGAAGAGCACAGATACGCAGTATTTT. Encoded protein: CASSLGPSGPKSTDTQYF. The chain carries TRBV7-6 and TRBJ2-3; no clear D gene. CDR3 length: 18 amino acids. The V gene lost 1 base and the J gene lost 0 bases, with 17 bases spanning the gap. Germline V gene lookup returns CDR1 SGHVS and CDR2 FNYEAQ. The full variable domain, its missing parts supplied by reference TRBV7-6 and TRBJ2-3, is GAGVSQSPRYKVTKRGQDVALRCDPISGHVSLYWYRQALGQGPEFLTYFNYEAQQDKSGLPNDRFSAERPEGSISTLTIQRTEQRDSAMYRCASSLGPSGPKSTDTQYFGPGTRLTVL.